The clone carrying this T cell receptor (beta chain) showed up just once. The sample holds other DNA sequences that translate to the same CDR3. The authors' processing: Amplified reference gene primers provided the basis for estimating nucleated cell counts. Sequencing was performed with immunoSEQ multiplex PCR; in TCRdb, only in-frame clones are kept and a portion is missing. The DNA was the basis for D and trimming; V, J and clone size are from that table. The sample lists 35,000 to 50,000 clones; about 85% were seen once. The CDR3 consists of 13 residues. The V and J ends lost 3 bases and 8 bases respectively, with 16 bases between them. The germline V gene has CDR1 DFQATT and CDR2 SNEGSKA (reference sequence). This sample stems from a study of blood T cell repertoires in COVID-19. Looking at the study overall: Spain, Italy and the United States supplied samples that represented acute and convalescent COVID-19. T cells, B-cell-depleted T cells, or PBMCs supplied cDNA or gDNA.

The sample was peripheral blood. The source is a woman of 80 years or more with active COVID-19. This sequence joins TRBV20-1 and TRBJ1-2; perhaps TRBD1 as D (6 bases). The CDR3 coding sequence is TGCAGTGCTAGTGGGCAGGGGTCGGCCGGCTACACCTTC. Its translation: CSASGQGSAGYTF.